This T cell receptor (beta chain) stems from a study of blood T cell repertoires in COVID-19. The overall study: From the United States, Italy and Spain came samples of acute and convalescent COVID-19. PBMCs, B-cell-depleted T cells, or T cells provided the cDNA or gDNA that made up the material.

This CDR3 region has 18 residues. Per the original methods: The authors estimated nucleated cell counts from reference gene primer amplification. The table came from immunoSEQ multiplex PCR; TCRdb's copy has only in-frame clones and leaves some out. The V and J calls and clone size were taken over from that table, and D and trimming were inferred from the DNA. The sample includes more than 200,000 clones, over 70% of them seen just once. The clonotype comes from a woman older than 75 with acute or convalescent COVID-19. The sample was peripheral blood. This chain joins TRBV21-1 and TRBJ2-5; the table gives TRBD1 as D, unverified against the DNA. TRBV21-1 is given as a pseudogene. The DNA for the CDR3 is TGTGCCAGTGTGCGGGGATGCAGGGGCACAGGGGTGGCAGAGACCCAGTACTTC. Translation: CASVRGCRGTGVAETQYF.